Listed below are T cell receptor beta chains from one sample, sequenced in a study of T cell repertoires in cytomegalovirus infection. MiXCR was run by TCRdb on the reads, yielding one entry per CDR3 protein. The sample includes 400,000 to 600,000 distinct CDR3 sequences, under 45% seen only once; the top ten take roughly two fifths. Their cognate antigens are unknown. The specimen comprised cultured PBMCs, sampled from culture after CMV antigen stimulation. Receptor source: a human donor in good health (CMV status not recorded). Some clones in this sample may be carry-over from other donors' samples. CDR3s include the opening cysteine and the closing phenylalanine or tryptophan. The order of the fields is CDR3 DNA, CDR3 protein, D gene, J gene, clone size, V gene. D genes are given only for firm matches. The listing skips clone size in some rows; elsewhere it reads once, few, many or a size class.

cdr3_nt: TGTGCCACCAGCGGAGGTGGCGGGAAACGGGGGACCCAGTACTTC
cdr3_aa: CATSGGGGKRGTQYF
d_call: .
j_call: TRBJ2-5
clone_size: few
v_call: TRBV15

cdr3_nt: TGTGCCAGCAGTGAACGGGGAGGGACCCAGTACTTC
cdr3_aa: CASSERGGTQYF
d_call: .
j_call: TRBJ2-5
clone_size: .
v_call: TRBV28

cdr3_nt: TGTGCCAGCAGTTTATGGGACAGCCAACACGAGCAGTACTTC
cdr3_aa: CASSLWDSQHEQYF
d_call: TRBD1
j_call: TRBJ2-7
clone_size: few
v_call: TRBV27

cdr3_nt: TGTGCCATCAGTGCAAGCTCTGGGGCCAACGTCCTGACTTTC
cdr3_aa: CAISASSGANVLTF
d_call: .
j_call: TRBJ2-6
clone_size: .
v_call: TRBV10-3

cdr3_nt: TGTGCTAGTGGTTTGGTACCCCCCAGGTCGACGCAGTATTTT
cdr3_aa: CASGLVPPRSTQYF
d_call: .
j_call: TRBJ2-3
clone_size: few
v_call: TRBV12-5

cdr3_nt: TGCGCCAGCAGCCCGCGGAGGCTAGCGGCCACTGGAGGTACGCAGTATTTT
cdr3_aa: CASSPRRLAATGGTQYF
d_call: TRBD2
j_call: TRBJ2-3
clone_size: .
v_call: TRBV5-1

cdr3_nt: TGTGCCAGCTCAGCGGGGGGGCCCCACAATGAGCAGTTCTTC
cdr3_aa: CASSAGGPHNEQFF
d_call: TRBD2
j_call: TRBJ2-1
clone_size: .
v_call: TRBV6-5

cdr3_nt: TGTGCCAGCAGCTTAGCCAGCCTTTCCTACGAGCAGTACTTC
cdr3_aa: CASSLASLSYEQYF
d_call: .
j_call: TRBJ2-7
clone_size: many
v_call: TRBV7-2

cdr3_nt: TGTGCCAGCAGCTTCAGACTAGCGGGGCGCACAGATACGCAGTATTTT
cdr3_aa: CASSFRLAGRTDTQYF
d_call: TRBD2
j_call: TRBJ2-3
clone_size: .
v_call: TRBV7-6

cdr3_nt: TGTGCCAGCAGCCGAGTATATCAGCCCCAGCATTTT
cdr3_aa: CASSRVYQPQHF
d_call: .
j_call: TRBJ1-5
clone_size: .
v_call: TRBV6-6

cdr3_nt: TGTGCCATCAGGCAGGCCGACACTGAAGCTTTCTTT
cdr3_aa: CAIRQADTEAFF
d_call: .
j_call: TRBJ1-1
clone_size: few
v_call: TRBV10-3

cdr3_nt: TGTGCCAGCAAAGGGCACGACTATGGCTACACCTTC
cdr3_aa: CASKGHDYGYTF
d_call: .
j_call: TRBJ1-2
clone_size: .
v_call: TRBV7-2

cdr3_nt: TGTGCCAGCAGCCCCCACGGGACTCACGAGCAGTACTTC
cdr3_aa: CASSPHGTHEQYF
d_call: .
j_call: TRBJ2-7
clone_size: once
v_call: TRBV27

cdr3_nt: TGTGCCAGCAGTCAGACAGGGGGCAGGACTGAAGCTTTCTTT
cdr3_aa: CASSQTGGRTEAFF
d_call: TRBD1
j_call: TRBJ1-1
clone_size: few
v_call: TRBV12-3/TRBV12-4

cdr3_nt: TGTGCCAGCAGTTCGGGGGGGCCCTTCGGTTCCTACAATGAGCAGTTCTTC
cdr3_aa: CASSSGGPFGSYNEQFF
d_call: TRBD2
j_call: TRBJ2-1
clone_size: .
v_call: TRBV7-6

cdr3_nt: TGTGCCAGCAGCTTAGGGACAGGGGTGGGAGAAAAACTGTTTTTT
cdr3_aa: CASSLGTGVGEKLFF
d_call: TRBD1
j_call: TRBJ1-4
clone_size: .
v_call: TRBV7-2

cdr3_nt: TGTGCCAGCAGTTCCAAGAGGACTAGCGCGGGCCACGAGCAGTTCTTC
cdr3_aa: CASSSKRTSAGHEQFF
d_call: TRBD2
j_call: TRBJ2-1
clone_size: few
v_call: TRBV6-6

cdr3_nt: TGTGCCAGCAGCTACGGTGGGGGTGTCCAGCCCCAGCATTTT
cdr3_aa: CASSYGGGVQPQHF
d_call: .
j_call: TRBJ1-5
clone_size: .
v_call: TRBV7-2

cdr3_nt: TGTGCCAGCGGAGAGGGACTTCGGCTGCTCCGGGACCCAGGGAACACTGAAGCTTTCTTT
cdr3_aa: CASGEGLRLLRDPGNTEAFF
d_call: .
j_call: TRBJ1-1
clone_size: .
v_call: TRBV6-2/TRBV6-3

cdr3_nt: TGTGCCAGCAGCTTCGGATCGGGAGGCTCCTATAATTCACCCCTCCACTTT
cdr3_aa: CASSFGSGGSYNSPLHF
d_call: .
j_call: TRBJ1-6
clone_size: .
v_call: TRBV7-8

cdr3_nt: TGTGCCAGCAGCTTAACCGGGACTAGCGGGAGGGACGAGCAGTACTTC
cdr3_aa: CASSLTGTSGRDEQYF
d_call: TRBD2
j_call: TRBJ2-7
clone_size: .
v_call: TRBV7-2

cdr3_nt: TGTGCCAGCAGCTTCCCCCCGGGACAGAGATACACAGATACGCAGTATTTT
cdr3_aa: CASSFPPGQRYTDTQYF
d_call: TRBD1
j_call: TRBJ2-3
clone_size: .
v_call: TRBV7-2

cdr3_nt: TGTGCCAGCACCCCAGGGGACAATGAGCAGTTCTTC
cdr3_aa: CASTPGDNEQFF
d_call: .
j_call: TRBJ2-1
clone_size: .
v_call: TRBV6-2/TRBV6-3

cdr3_nt: TGTGCCAGCAGCCGAGTTACAGGGGGCCACGAGCAGTACTTC
cdr3_aa: CASSRVTGGHEQYF
d_call: TRBD1
j_call: TRBJ2-7
clone_size: .
v_call: TRBV14

cdr3_nt: TGCGCCAGCAGCCAAGGTGGGGTTAGGGGAATCAATGAGCAGTTCTTC
cdr3_aa: CASSQGGVRGINEQFF
d_call: .
j_call: TRBJ2-1
clone_size: few
v_call: TRBV4-1

cdr3_nt: TGTGCCAGCAGCCCTCCAGGGAACTATGGCTACACCTTC
cdr3_aa: CASSPPGNYGYTF
d_call: .
j_call: TRBJ1-2
clone_size: few
v_call: TRBV7-8

cdr3_nt: TGTGCCAGCAGCTTCAGGGGGTTGGGTGAAGCTTTCTTT
cdr3_aa: CASSFRGLGEAFF
d_call: TRBD1
j_call: TRBJ1-1
clone_size: .
v_call: TRBV5-6

cdr3_nt: TGTGCCAGCAGCACATCTAGGGCCGAGACCCAGTACTTC
cdr3_aa: CASSTSRAETQYF
d_call: .
j_call: TRBJ2-5
clone_size: .
v_call: TRBV7-2

cdr3_nt: TGCAGTGCTAGAGATCGGATAGCGGGAGGGGAGTACAATGAGCAGTTCTTC
cdr3_aa: CSARDRIAGGEYNEQFF
d_call: TRBD2
j_call: TRBJ2-1
clone_size: .
v_call: TRBV20-1

cdr3_nt: TGTGCCAGCAGTGCCCGACAGGGCCTATACAATGAGCAGTTCTTC
cdr3_aa: CASSARQGLYNEQFF
d_call: TRBD1
j_call: TRBJ2-1
clone_size: .
v_call: TRBV2

cdr3_nt: TGTGCCAGTAGTGCGACAGGGTATCAGCCCCAGCATTTT
cdr3_aa: CASSATGYQPQHF
d_call: TRBD1
j_call: TRBJ1-5
clone_size: few
v_call: TRBV19

cdr3_nt: TGTGCCAGCAGTTTAACTACAGGGACTCAGCCCCAGCATTTT
cdr3_aa: CASSLTTGTQPQHF
d_call: .
j_call: TRBJ1-5
clone_size: .
v_call: TRBV12-3/TRBV12-4

cdr3_nt: TGCAGCGTTGGGCTAACCCAGGGTTTCGGGGAGCAGTACTTC
cdr3_aa: CSVGLTQGFGEQYF
d_call: .
j_call: TRBJ2-7
clone_size: .
v_call: TRBV29-1